Listed here are 20 T cell receptor beta chains from one sample, sequenced in a study of cytomegalovirus exposure and HLA in healthy donors. In the PCR, 60 Vbeta and 13 Jbeta primers were used. The data were produced by immunoSEQ multiplex PCR, yet TCRdb's version contains in-frame clones alone and is incomplete. The data show 230,000 or so clones, with over 90% seen just once and around 1.7% held by the top ten. The sample was PBMCs. These TCRs come from a girl between 2 and 10 years old in good health and CMV-seronegative.

This chain connects TRBV13 to TRBJ2-1; D is perhaps TRBD2 (6 bases). The CDR3 totals 15 residues. Germline CDR1 and CDR2: PRHDT and FYEKMQ (reference sequence). Trimming removed 5 bases from V and 4 bases from J, with 15 bases in between. CDR3 in amino acids: CASSPGTWDYNEQFF. DNA for the CDR3: TGTGCCAGCAGCCCCGGGACTTGGGATTACAATGAGCAGTTCTTC.

In nucleotides, the CDR3 is TGTGCCAGCACTGGGGGGTTCGTAGAGACCCAGTACTTC. Amino acids: CASTGGFVETQYF. This chain joins TRBV2 and TRBJ2-5; D perhaps matches TRBD2 (6 bases). The CDR3 has 13 amino acids. The V end lost 7 bases, the J end lost 4 bases, and 13 bases lay between the germline ends. The germline CDR1 and CDR2 sequences are SNHLY and FYNNEI. Using reference TRBV2 and TRBJ2-5 for the parts outside the CDR3, the full variable domain is EPEVTQTPSHQVTQMGQEVILRCVPISNHLYFYWYRQILGQKVEFLVSFYNNEISEKSEIFDDQFSVERPDGSNFTLKIRSTKLEDSAMYFCASTGGFVETQYFGPGTRLLVL.

The genes are TRBV6-6 and TRBJ1-2; 8 bases are a match to TRBD1. The CDR3 has 15 residues. With 2 bases clipped from V and 7 bases from J, the junction kept 9 bases outside the gene matches. Per the germline V gene, CDR1 is MNHNY and CDR2 is SVGAGI (reference sequence). The CDR3 DNA is TGTGCCAGCAGTTACGGAGGGACAGGACGTAGTGGCTACACCTTC. It yields the protein CASSYGGTGRSGYTF.

The chain has TRBV5-1 and TRBJ1-3; D might be TRBD1 (5 bases). The CDR3 runs 15 residues. The V gene lost 0 bases and the J gene lost 3 bases, with 10 bases spanning the gap. Germline values: CDR1 SGHRS, CDR2 YFSETQ. Here the CDR3 DNA reads TGCGCCAGCAGCTTGGAGGCAGGGAATGGAAACACCATATATTTT. Its protein is CASSLEAGNGNTIYF.

About this clone: Relative to the germline gene, one junction end is altered; a read error may explain this. This rearrangement joins TRBV9 to TRBJ1-1; possible D gene TRBD1, 6 bases. The germline V gene has CDR1 SGDLS and CDR2 YYNGEE. The CDR3 extends over 15 amino acids. The CDR3 coding sequence is TGTGCCAGCAGCGTAGGGGACATGTTTATCACTGGAGCTTTCTTT. As protein: CASSVGDMFITGAFF. The full variable domain, rest sourced from reference TRBV9 and TRBJ1-1, is DSGVTQTPKHLITATGQRVTLRCSPRSGDLSVYWYQQSLDQGLQFLIQYYNGEERAKGNILERFSAQQFPDLHSELNLSSLELGDSALYFCASSVGDMFITGAFFGQGTRLTVV.

V gene TRBV7-9 combines with J gene TRBJ2-3; tentatively, D is TRBD1 (5 bases). This CDR3 contains 12 residues. V was shortened by 8 bases and J by 1 base, with 7 bases between the two germline ends. Germline CDR1 is SEHNR and CDR2 is FQNEAQ (reference sequence). The CDR3 nucleotides are TGTGCCAGCGCCAGGGGCACAGATACGCAGTATTTT. It specifies CASARGTDTQYF. Full variable domain (missing parts from reference TRBV7-9 and TRBJ2-3): DTGVSQNPRHKITKRGQNVTFRCDPISEHNRLYWYRQTLGQGPEFLTYFQNEAQLEKSRLLSDRFSAERPKGSFSTLEIQRTEQGDSAMYLCASARGTDTQYFGPGTRLTVL.

The rearrangement uses TRBV4-1 and TRBJ2-2; D unclear. Between the trimmed V and J ends, which lost 4 bases and 1 base, there was a span of 7 bases. Germline V gives CDR1 MGHRA, CDR2 YSYEKL. This CDR3 is built from 14 residues. CDR3: CASSLTLNTGELFF. The CDR3 nucleotides are TGCGCCAGCAGCCTCACTTTGAACACCGGGGAGCTGTTTTTT.

The chain has TRBV4-2 and TRBJ1-1; D is unresolved. The V end lost 2 bases, the J end lost 0 bases, and 10 bases lay between the germline ends. This CDR3 is 15 amino acids long. Germline lookup yields CDR1 LGHNA and CDR2 YNFKEQ. The CDR3 DNA follows: TGTGCCAGCAGCCAATTGGGCCTGATGAACACTGAAGCTTTCTTT. This sequence encodes CASSQLGLMNTEAFF.

The genes are TRBV27 and TRBJ2-1; D not resolved. Trimming cost V 5 bases and J 8 bases, with 13 bases left between them. This CDR3 is built from 13 residues. From germline, CDR1 is MNHEY and CDR2 SMNVEV (reference sequence). The CDR3 sequence: CASSPTNLHEQFF. Written as DNA, the CDR3 is TGTGCCAGCAGTCCCACCAACCTACATGAGCAGTTCTTC.

This clone turned up a few times. DNA of the CDR3: TGTGCCAGCACATCCTCCTACAATGAGCAGTTCTTC. Translating gives CASTSSYNEQFF. This chain connects TRBV6-1 to TRBJ2-1; D not resolved. V was clipped by 7 bases and J by 0 bases, with 4 bases between them. Germline V gene sequence: CDR1 MNHNS, CDR2 SASEGT. This CDR3 has 12 amino acids.

This chain joins TRBV5-1 and TRBJ1-2, with D hard to call. V was pared by 4 bases and J by 9 bases, with 13 bases between. CDR1 is SGHRS and CDR2 is YFSETQ in the germline V gene. CDR3 length: 12 amino acids. Here the CDR3 reads CASSRGYGSYTF. Here the CDR3 DNA reads TGCGCCAGCAGCCGGGGTTACGGGAGCTACACCTTC.

The rearrangement joins TRBV5-4 to TRBJ2-7; 9 bases map to TRBD1. The CDR3 loop spans 14 amino acids. From germline, CDR1 is SGHNT and CDR2 YYREEE (reference sequence). J lost 3 bases, V lost 4 bases, and 5 bases had no gene match. In nucleotides, the CDR3 is TGTGCCAGCAGCATTAGGGACAGGGTCTACGAGCAGTACTTC. This translates into CASSIRDRVYEQYF.

This clone was recorded only once. The chain uses TRBV30 and TRBJ1-1; D not certain. The germline V gene has CDR1 GTSNPN and CDR2 SVGIG (reference sequence). Trimming shortened V by 0 bases and J by 6 bases, and 8 bases separated the two germline ends. The CDR3 covers 12 residues. CDR3 nucleotides: TGTGCCTGGAGTGTACGGGGAGCTGAAGCTTTCTTT. It encodes CAWSVRGAEAFF.

This chain joins TRBV18 and TRBJ2-5, with 8 nucleotides matching TRBD2. This CDR3 region has 15 residues. Germline assignment: CDR1 KGHSH and CDR2 LQKENI. The J segment lost 4 bases and the V segment lost 6 bases, leaving 10 bases of the junction unmatched. CDR3 in amino acids: CASSLGLEGRETQYF. The CDR3 bases are TGTGCCAGCTCCCTGGGACTAGAAGGGAGAGAGACCCAGTACTTC.

This clone has just one count. This chain connects TRBV9 to TRBJ1-1, with D possibly matching TRBD1 (5 bases). Germline V CDR1 and CDR2: SGDLS, YYNGEE. This CDR3 spans 13 amino acids. V was cut by 1 base and J by 7 bases, with 11 bases left in between. The CDR3 loop is CASSVLDGGEAFF. The CDR3 nucleotides are TGTGCCAGCAGCGTACTTGACGGGGGTGAAGCTTTCTTT.

V is TRBV30 and J is TRBJ1-2; D perhaps matches TRBD1 (5 bases). The germline V and J ends were trimmed by 0 bases and 7 bases, with 15 bases remaining between them. The CDR3 has 14 residues. Germline V gives CDR1 GTSNPN, CDR2 SVGIG (reference sequence). The CDR3 region has the DNA TGTGCCTGGAGTGTGGGTGGGGGGTACCTTGGCTACACCTTC. This translates into CAWSVGGGYLGYTF.

The chain uses TRBV18 and TRBJ2-6; a weak D match, TRBD1 (6 bases). With 5 bases removed from V and 4 bases from J, the gap between germline ends came to 9 bases. The CDR3 extends over 14 amino acids. Looked up from germline, CDR1 is KGHSH and CDR2 is LQKENI. The CDR3: CASSSGVGANVLTF. DNA for the CDR3: TGTGCCAGCTCATCAGGGGTCGGGGCCAACGTCCTGACTTTC.

The chain employs TRBV30 and TRBJ1-2; D perhaps matches TRBD1 (6 bases). The CDR3 has 12 amino acids. Looked up from germline, CDR1 is GTSNPN and CDR2 is SVGIG (reference sequence). The ends were cut back, 8 bases at V and 1 base at J, with 11 bases in the middle. The CDR3 sequence is CAGNRDNYGYTF. CDR3 sequence (DNA): TGTGCCGGGAACAGGGATAACTATGGCTACACCTTC.

CDR3 loop: CASSSGLAVYQETQYF. The CDR3 DNA reads TGTGCCAGCAGTTCCGGACTAGCGGTGTACCAAGAGACCCAGTACTTC. The gene calls are TRBV28 and TRBJ2-5; TRBD2 matches at 10 bases. The germline CDR1 and CDR2 sequences are MDHEN and SYDVKM. V was clipped by 4 bases and J by 0 bases; unmatched bases: 5. The CDR3 is 16 residues long.

The V call is TRBV7-9, the J call TRBJ1-1; weak D call: TRBD1 (5 bases). CDR1 is SEHNR, CDR2 FQNEAQ, per germline (reference sequence). V gave up 8 bases and J gave up 1 base, with 11 bases separating them. The length of the CDR3 is 13 residues. The CDR3 sequence is CASCQGRNTEAFF. As DNA, the CDR3 is TGTGCCAGCTGTCAGGGTAGGAACACTGAAGCTTTCTTT.